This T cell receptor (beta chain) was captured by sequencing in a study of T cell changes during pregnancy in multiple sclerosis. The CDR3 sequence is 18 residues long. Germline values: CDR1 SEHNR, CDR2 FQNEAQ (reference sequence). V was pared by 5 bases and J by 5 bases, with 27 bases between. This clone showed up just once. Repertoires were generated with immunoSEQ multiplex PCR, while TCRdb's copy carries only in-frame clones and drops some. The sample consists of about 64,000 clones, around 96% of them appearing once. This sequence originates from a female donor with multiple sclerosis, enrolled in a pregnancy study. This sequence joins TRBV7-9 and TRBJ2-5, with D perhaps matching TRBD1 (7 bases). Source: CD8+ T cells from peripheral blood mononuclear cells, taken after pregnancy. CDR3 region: CASSLGESDRVADETQYF. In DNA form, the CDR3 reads TGTGCCAGCAGCCTAGGTGAATCCGACAGGGTAGCGGATGAGACCCAGTACTTC.